A selection of T cell receptor beta chains follows, all from one sample in a study of blood T cells in healthy people across ages. One entry per CDR3 protein, called by TCRdb with MiXCR from the 5' RACE reads. This sample has around 940,000 distinct CDR3 sequences, with around 54% found just once. The sequenced material came from blood. Receptors were obtained from a woman aged 55-70 years in good health. Each CDR3 is given without its conserved first and last residue.

v_gene: TRBV4-1
CDR3aa: ASSQATGSEQY

v_gene: TRBV28
CDR3aa: ASRSGQLHTDTQY

v_gene: TRBV2
CDR3aa: ASRGPEETQY

v_gene: TRBV6-2/TRBV6-3
CDR3aa: ASTPSGRTSTDTQY

v_gene: TRBV27
CDR3aa: ASSPYLAGGGYEQY

v_gene: TRBV7-9
CDR3aa: ASSQGQGQAQQF

v_gene: TRBV5-1
CDR3aa: ASGPGDISGNTIY

v_gene: TRBV6-2/TRBV6-3
CDR3aa: ASSYGGASDEQY

v_gene: TRBV2
CDR3aa: ATRTAPGVGKLF

v_gene: TRBV11-1
CDR3aa: ASSRDRGANEKLF

v_gene: TRBV29-1
CDR3aa: SDQSGTSTDTQY

v_gene: TRBV20-1
CDR3aa: SARESGRGDTQY

v_gene: TRBV6-5
CDR3aa: ASSYSGSGTYEQY

v_gene: TRBV2
CDR3aa: ASSEGGLASNEQF

v_gene: TRBV12-3/TRBV12-4
CDR3aa: ASSRGPYGELF

v_gene: TRBV3-1
CDR3aa: ASSLPGRGNEQY

v_gene: TRBV7-2
CDR3aa: ASSLTSGQGNEQF

v_gene: TRBV25-1
CDR3aa: ASSPPMRAGGPNEQF

v_gene: TRBV5-1
CDR3aa: ASSLDGTLTYEQY